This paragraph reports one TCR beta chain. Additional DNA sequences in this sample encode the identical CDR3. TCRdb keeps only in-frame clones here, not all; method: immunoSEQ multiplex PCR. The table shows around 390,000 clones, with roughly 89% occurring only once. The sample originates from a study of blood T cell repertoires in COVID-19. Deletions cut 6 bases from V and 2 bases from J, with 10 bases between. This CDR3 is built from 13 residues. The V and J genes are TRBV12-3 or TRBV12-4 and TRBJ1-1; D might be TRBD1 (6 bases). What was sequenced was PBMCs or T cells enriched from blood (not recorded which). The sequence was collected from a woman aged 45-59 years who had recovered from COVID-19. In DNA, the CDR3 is TGTGCCAGCAGCCTACAGGGAAACACTGAAGCTTTCTTT. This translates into CASSLQGNTEAFF.